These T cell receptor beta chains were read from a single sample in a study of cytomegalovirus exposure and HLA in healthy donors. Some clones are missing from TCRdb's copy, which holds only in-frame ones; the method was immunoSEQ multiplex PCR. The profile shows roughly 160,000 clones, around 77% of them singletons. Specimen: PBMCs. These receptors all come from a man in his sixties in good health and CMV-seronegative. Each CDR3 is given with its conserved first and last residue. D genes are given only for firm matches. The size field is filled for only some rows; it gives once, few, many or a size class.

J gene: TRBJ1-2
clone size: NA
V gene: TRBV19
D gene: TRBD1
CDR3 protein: CASSNEATGGDNYGYTF
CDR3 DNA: TGTGCCAGTAGTAATGAGGCGACAGGGGGCGACAACTATGGCTACACCTTC

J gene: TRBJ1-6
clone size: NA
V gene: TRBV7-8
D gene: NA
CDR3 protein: CASSLLGGGDSPLHF
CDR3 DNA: TGTGCCAGCAGCTTATTGGGGGGGGGCGATTCACCCCTCCACTTT

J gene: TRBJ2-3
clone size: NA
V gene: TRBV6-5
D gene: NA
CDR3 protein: CASSASERDTQYF
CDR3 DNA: TGTGCCAGCAGTGCTAGCGAGCGAGATACGCAGTATTTT

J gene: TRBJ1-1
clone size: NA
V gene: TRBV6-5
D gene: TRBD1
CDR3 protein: CAHNRGPLLTEAFF
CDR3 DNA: TGTGCCCATAACAGGGGGCCCTTGCTCACTGAAGCTTTCTTT

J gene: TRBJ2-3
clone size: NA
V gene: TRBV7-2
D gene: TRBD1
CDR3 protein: CASSFTQGGTDTQYF
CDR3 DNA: TGTGCCAGCAGCTTTACACAGGGGGGCACAGATACGCAGTATTTT

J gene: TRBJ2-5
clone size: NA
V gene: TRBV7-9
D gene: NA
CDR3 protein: CASSFHPEIKETQYF
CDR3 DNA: TGTGCCAGCAGCTTTCACCCCGAGATAAAAGAGACCCAGTACTTC

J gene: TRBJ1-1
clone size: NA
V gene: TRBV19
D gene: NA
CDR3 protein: CASSNVNMNTEAFF
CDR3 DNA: TGTGCCAGTAGTAACGTGAACATGAACACTGAAGCTTTCTTT

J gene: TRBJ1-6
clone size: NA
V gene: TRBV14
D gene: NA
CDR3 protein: CASNPSSYNSPLHF
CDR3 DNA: TGTGCCAGCAATCCTAGCTCCTATAATTCACCCCTCCACTTT

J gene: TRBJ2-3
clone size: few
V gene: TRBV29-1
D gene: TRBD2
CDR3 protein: CSVGRGGRGAPQSTDTQYF
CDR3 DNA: TGCAGCGTCGGCCGGGGGGGACGGGGAGCTCCCCAAAGCACAGATACGCAGTATTTT

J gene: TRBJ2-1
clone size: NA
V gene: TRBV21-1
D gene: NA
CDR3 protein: CASSEGATFLNEQFF
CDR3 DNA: TGTGCCAGCAGCGAGGGGGCGACGTTTCTCAATGAGCAGTTCTTC

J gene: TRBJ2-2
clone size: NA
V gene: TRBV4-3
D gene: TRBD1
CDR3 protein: CASSHGDRGGTGELFF
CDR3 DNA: TGCGCCAGCAGCCATGGGGACAGGGGTGGCACCGGGGAGCTGTTTTTT

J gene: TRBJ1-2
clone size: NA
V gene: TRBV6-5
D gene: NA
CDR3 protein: CASSYRAGQSYGYTF
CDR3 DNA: TGTGCCAGCAGTTACCGAGCTGGACAATCCTATGGCTACACCTTC

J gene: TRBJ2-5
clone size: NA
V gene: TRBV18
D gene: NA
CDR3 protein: CASSPPNQETQYF
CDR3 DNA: TGTGCCAGCTCACCACCTAACCAAGAGACCCAGTACTTC

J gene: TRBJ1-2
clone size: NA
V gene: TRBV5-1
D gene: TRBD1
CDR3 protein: CASSSYNQGGDGYTF
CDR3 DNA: TGCGCCAGCAGCTCGTACAACCAGGGGGGAGATGGCTACACCTTC

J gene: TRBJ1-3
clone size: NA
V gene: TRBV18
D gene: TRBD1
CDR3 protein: CASSPDDRALSGNTIYF
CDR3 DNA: TGTGCCAGCTCACCTGACGACAGGGCCTTATCTGGAAACACCATATATTTT

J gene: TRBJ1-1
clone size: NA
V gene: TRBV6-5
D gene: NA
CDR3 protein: CASRWQGEAFF
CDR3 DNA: TGTGCCAGCAGATGGCAGGGGGAAGCTTTCTTT

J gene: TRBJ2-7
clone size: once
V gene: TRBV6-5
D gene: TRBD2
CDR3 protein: CASSYSRLAKAYEQYF
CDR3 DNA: TGTGCCAGCAGTTACTCCCGACTAGCGAAAGCCTACGAGCAGTACTTC

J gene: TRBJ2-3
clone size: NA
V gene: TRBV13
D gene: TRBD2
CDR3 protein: CASSLDGAGGPTDTQYF
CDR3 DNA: TGTGCCAGCAGCTTAGACGGGGCGGGGGGGCCAACGGATACGCAGTATTTT

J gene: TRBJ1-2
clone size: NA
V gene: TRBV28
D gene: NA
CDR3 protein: CASSFSGGAVYGYTF
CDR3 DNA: TGTGCCAGCAGTTTCTCGGGGGGCGCAGTCTATGGCTACACCTTC

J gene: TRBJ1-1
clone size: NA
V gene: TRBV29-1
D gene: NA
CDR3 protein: CSVGAGFGTEAFF
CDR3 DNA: TGCAGCGTTGGAGCAGGGTTTGGGACTGAAGCTTTCTTT

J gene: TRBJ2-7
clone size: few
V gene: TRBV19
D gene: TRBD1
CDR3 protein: CASSTGTGGYEQYF
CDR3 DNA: TGTGCCAGTAGTACCGGGACAGGGGGCTACGAGCAGTACTTC

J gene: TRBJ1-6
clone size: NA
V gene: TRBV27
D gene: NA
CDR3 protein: CASSLSTGSYNSPLHF
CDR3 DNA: TGTGCCAGCAGTTTATCAACAGGGTCCTATAATTCACCCCTCCACTTT

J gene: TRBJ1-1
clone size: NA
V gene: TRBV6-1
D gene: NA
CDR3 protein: CASLAHGSRGSAFF
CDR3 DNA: TGTGCCAGCCTTGCGCACGGATCCCGGGGGTCGGCTTTCTTT

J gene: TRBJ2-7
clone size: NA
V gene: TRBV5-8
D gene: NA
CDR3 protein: CASSLGRPSYEQYF
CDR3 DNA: TGTGCCAGCAGCCTAGGGAGACCCTCCTACGAGCAGTACTTC

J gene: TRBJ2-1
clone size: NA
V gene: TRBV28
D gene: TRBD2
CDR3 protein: CASSPPGLAGNEQFF
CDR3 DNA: TGTGCCAGCAGTCCTCCGGGACTAGCGGGCAATGAGCAGTTCTTC

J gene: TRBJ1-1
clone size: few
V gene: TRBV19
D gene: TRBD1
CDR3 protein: CASRATGGKTEAFF
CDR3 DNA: TGTGCCAGTAGAGCTACAGGGGGAAAGACTGAAGCTTTCTTT

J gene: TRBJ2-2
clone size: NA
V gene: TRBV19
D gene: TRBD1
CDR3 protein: CASRDRGWTGELFF
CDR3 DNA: TGTGCCAGTAGGGACAGGGGTTGGACCGGGGAGCTGTTTTTT

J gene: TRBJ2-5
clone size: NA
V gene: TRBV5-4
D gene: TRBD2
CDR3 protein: CASSLGLAVQETQYF
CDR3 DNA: TGTGCCAGCAGCTTAGGACTAGCGGTTCAAGAGACCCAGTACTTC

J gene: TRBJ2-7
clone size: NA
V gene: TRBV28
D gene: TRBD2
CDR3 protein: CASRPWTIAGGSYEQYF
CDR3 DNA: TGTGCCAGCAGGCCCTGGACCATAGCGGGAGGTAGTTACGAGCAGTACTTC

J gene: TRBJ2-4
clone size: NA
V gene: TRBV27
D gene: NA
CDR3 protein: CASSLRGAKNIQYF
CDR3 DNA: TGTGCCAGCAGTTTACGGGGGGCCAAAAACATTCAGTACTTC

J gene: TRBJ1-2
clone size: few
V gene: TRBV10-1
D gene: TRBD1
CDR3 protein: CASRPGQGATNYGYTF
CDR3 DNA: TGCGCCAGCAGACCTGGACAGGGGGCGACGAACTATGGCTACACCTTC

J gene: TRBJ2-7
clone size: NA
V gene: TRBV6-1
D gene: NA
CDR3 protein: CATLDWGPHSYEQYF
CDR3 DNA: TGTGCCACCCTAGATTGGGGGCCTCATTCATACGAGCAGTACTTC

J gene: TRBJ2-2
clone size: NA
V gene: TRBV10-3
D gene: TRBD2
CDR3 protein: CAIRLGGTGELFF
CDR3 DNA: TGTGCCATCCGGTTGGGGGGGACCGGGGAGCTGTTTTTT

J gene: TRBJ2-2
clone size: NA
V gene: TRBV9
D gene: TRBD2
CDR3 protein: CASSVEPGRDTGELFF
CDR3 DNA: TGTGCCAGCAGCGTAGAACCCGGGAGGGACACCGGGGAGCTGTTTTTT

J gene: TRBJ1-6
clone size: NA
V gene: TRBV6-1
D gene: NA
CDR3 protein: CASSEVGDSPLHF
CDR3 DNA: TGTGCCAGCAGTGAAGTAGGGGATTCACCCCTCCACTTT

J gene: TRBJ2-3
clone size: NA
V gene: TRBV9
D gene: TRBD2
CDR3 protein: CASSVGGSGGPTDTQYF
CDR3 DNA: TGTGCCAGCAGCGTAGGGGGTAGCGGGGGACCCACAGATACGCAGTATTTT

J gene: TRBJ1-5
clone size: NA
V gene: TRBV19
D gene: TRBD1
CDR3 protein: CASSDRGHNQPQHF
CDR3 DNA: TGTGCCAGTAGTGACAGGGGGCACAATCAGCCCCAGCATTTT

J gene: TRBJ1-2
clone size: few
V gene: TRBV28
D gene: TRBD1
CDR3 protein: CASSGDRWSYGYTF
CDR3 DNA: TGTGCCAGCAGTGGGGACAGGTGGTCCTATGGCTACACCTTC